Below are 19 T cell receptor beta chains sequenced from a single sample in a study of blood T cell repertoires in COVID-19. Sequenced by immunoSEQ multiplex PCR; TCRdb stores in-frame clones only, minus some. Of over 100,000 clones in the sample, 60% to 75% were seen once. Sample: peripheral blood. These receptors originate from a woman in her seventies with acute or convalescent COVID-19.

The table lists this clone with a few counts. The rearrangement uses TRBV2 and TRBJ2-7; 9 bases match TRBD1. CDR1 and CDR2 from the germline V gene are SNHLY and FYNNEI. Trimming took 5 bases from V and 6 from J; bases not matched to a gene: 5. This CDR3 has 13 residues. The CDR3 bases are TGTGCCAGCAGTTGGACAGGGGAAGTCGAGCAGTACTTC. It specifies CASSWTGEVEQYF.

This chain connects TRBV3-1 (or the pseudogene TRBV3-2) to TRBJ2-1; TRBD2 matches at 9 bases. Germline V gives CDR1 LGHDT, CDR2 YNNKEL (reference sequence). After removal of 8 bases from V and 4 bases from J, the junction contained 6 bases not matched to a gene. The CDR3 consists of 14 residues. This CDR3 is CASQRGAGYNEQFF. The DNA of the CDR3 is TGTGCCAGCCAGCGGGGGGCGGGTTACAATGAGCAGTTCTTC.

The chain has TRBV28 and TRBJ2-1; 7 bases are a match to TRBD1. This CDR3 is 16 amino acids long. J lost 1 base, V lost 4 bases, and 7 bases had no gene match. CDR1 and CDR2 (germline): MDHEN, SYDVKM. The CDR3 is CASSSEGTVSYNEQFF. Written as DNA, the CDR3 is TGTGCCAGCAGTTCCGAAGGGACAGTTTCCTACAATGAGCAGTTCTTC.

V gene TRBV11-2 combines with J gene TRBJ2-2, with 9 bases fitting TRBD2. Germline values: CDR1 SGHAT, CDR2 FQNNGV. The CDR3 is made up of 17 amino acids. The ends lost 1 base at V and 1 base at J; junction bases unmatched: 4. The CDR3: CASSLGTSGLNTGELFF. The CDR3 DNA reads as TGTGCCAGCAGCTTAGGAACTAGCGGGCTGAACACCGGGGAGCTGTTTTTT. Complete variable domain (other parts from reference TRBV11-2 and TRBJ2-2): EAGVAQSPRYKIIEKRQSVAFWCNPISGHATLYWYQQILGQGPKLLIQFQNNGVVDDSQLPKDRFSAERLKGVDSTLKIQPAKLEDSAVYLCASSLGTSGLNTGELFFGEGSRLTVL.

The chain carries TRBV27 and TRBJ2-3; 7 positions agree with TRBD2. Germline lookup yields CDR1 MNHEY and CDR2 SMNVEV (reference sequence). J was trimmed by 2 bases and V by 4 bases; bases with no gene match: 6. This CDR3 has 15 amino acids. The CDR3 loop is CASSSGSGVTDTQYF. In DNA, the CDR3 is TGTGCCAGCAGTTCTGGGAGCGGGGTCACAGATACGCAGTATTTT.

This clone was counted only a few times. In the same sample, other DNA sequences code for this CDR3. The genes are TRBV28 and TRBJ1-2; 9 nucleotides align to TRBD1. There are 14 residues in the CDR3. With V trimmed by 6 bases and J by 0 bases, 2 bases remained unmatched. The germline CDR1 and CDR2 sequences are MDHEN and SYDVKM. CDR3 amino acids: CASRRTGANYGYTF. The CDR3 DNA follows: TGTGCCAGCAGGAGGACAGGGGCTAACTATGGCTACACCTTC.

This clone appeared many times. V and J are TRBV6-5 and TRBJ2-1, with 10 bases matching TRBD1. In germline, CDR1 is MNHEY, CDR2 SVGAGI. This CDR3 spans 14 amino acids. Trimming took 8 bases from V and 7 from J; bases not matched to a gene: 8. The CDR3 DNA follows: TGTGCCAGCGGACAGGGACAGGGGTGGAATGAGCAGTTCTTC. Translation: CASGQGQGWNEQFF.

The chain combines TRBV7-9 with TRBJ1-4; TRBD1 aligns across 8 bases. After removal of 4 bases from V and 10 bases from J, the junction contained 8 bases not matched to a gene. The CDR3 runs to 14 residues. CDR1 and CDR2 (germline): SEHNR, FQNEAQ (reference sequence). In DNA, the CDR3 is TGTGCCAGCAGCTCACAGGGGGGTAACGGAAAACTGTTTTTT. This encodes CASSSQGGNGKLFF.

This rearrangement joins TRBV18 to TRBJ1-3; a weak D match, TRBD1 (5 bases). Trimming removed 1 base at V and 4 bases at J, with 20 bases between. This CDR3 comprises 18 residues. Germline V gene data show CDR1 as KGHSH and CDR2 as LQKENI. Written as DNA, the CDR3 is TGTGCCAGCTCACCACGGGGACTCGGGAGTGTGGCGGGAAACACCATATATTTT. This gives the protein CASSPRGLGSVAGNTIYF.

This chain connects TRBV2 to TRBJ2-5; no reliable D call. This CDR3 is built from 11 residues. The germline V gene has CDR1 SNHLY and CDR2 FYNNEI. V shed 2 bases and J shed 5 bases, with 3 bases lying between them. The CDR3: CASSEYETQYF. CDR3 in DNA: TGTGCCAGCAGTGAATATGAGACCCAGTACTTC.

The rearrangement uses TRBV10-3 and TRBJ1-4; 7 bases align to TRBD1. The CDR3 runs to 15 residues. The germline V gene encodes CDR1 ENHRY and CDR2 SYGVKD. Unmatched junction bases numbered 9, after V lost 3 bases and J lost 8 bases. This CDR3 is CAISDEGRGKEKLFF. The CDR3 bases are TGTGCCATCAGTGATGAGGGCAGGGGGAAGGAAAAACTGTTTTTT.

The genes are TRBV2 and TRBJ1-1; D remains ambiguous. V lost 1 base and J lost 1, with 16 bases in between. The CDR3 spans 17 residues. Germline CDR1 reads SNHLY; CDR2 reads FYNNEI. This CDR3 is CASSEDLRRARNTEAFF. CDR3 sequence (DNA): TGTGCCAGCAGTGAAGATCTCAGGCGGGCGCGGAACACTGAAGCTTTCTTT. Using reference TRBV2 and TRBJ1-1 for the parts outside the CDR3, the full variable domain is EPEVTQTPSHQVTQMGQEVILRCVPISNHLYFYWYRQILGQKVEFLVSFYNNEISEKSEIFDDQFSVERPDGSNFTLKIRSTKLEDSAMYFCASSEDLRRARNTEAFFGQGTRLTVV.

This clone was picked up a small number of times. This chain links TRBV29-1 with TRBJ2-7; TRBD1 matches 8 bases. Germline V gene lookup returns CDR1 SQVTM and CDR2 ANQGSEA. The CDR3 spans 15 residues. V lost 6 bases, J lost 3 bases, and 13 bases stayed unmatched. The CDR3 DNA is TGCAGCGTCGGAGGGCGACAGGGGATGTACTACGAGCAGTACTTC. Its translation: CSVGGRQGMYYEQYF.

This clone is labeled medium-sized. This chain joins TRBV2 and TRBJ2-7; weak D call: TRBD2 (5 bases). Germline assignment: CDR1 SNHLY and CDR2 FYNNEI. The CDR3 is 13 residues long. Trimming removed 5 bases at V and 4 bases at J, with 12 bases between. CDR3 residues: CASSREQIYEQYF. Here the CDR3 DNA reads TGTGCCAGCAGTCGGGAACAGATATACGAGCAGTACTTC.

This clone was observed at least ten times. This CDR3 is also generated by other DNA sequences in the sample. This chain links TRBV12-3 or TRBV12-4 with TRBJ1-2, with unresolved D. V dropped 6 bases and J dropped 5 bases, with 10 bases sitting between them. This CDR3 is built from 12 residues. The CDR3 region is CASSRSGYGYTF. The DNA for the CDR3 is TGTGCCAGCAGCAGGAGCGGGTATGGCTACACCTTC.

The chain links TRBV4-1 to TRBJ2-7; TRBD2 might be the D (5 bases). Trimming removed 0 bases from V and 1 base from J, with 10 bases in between. This CDR3 has 15 amino acids. Germline values: CDR1 MGHRA, CDR2 YSYEKL. CDR3 sequence reads: CASSQDRGSSYEQYF. Written as DNA, the CDR3 is TGCGCCAGCAGCCAAGACCGGGGTTCTTCCTACGAGCAGTACTTC.

V and J are TRBV5-6 and TRBJ2-2; 13 nucleotides align to TRBD2. CDR1 SGHDT and CDR2 YYEEEE come from the germline V gene. J was trimmed by 9 bases and V by 4 bases; bases with no gene match: 6. CDR3 size: 15 residues. The CDR3 spells CASSPGTSGDRELFF. Written as DNA, the CDR3 is TGTGCCAGCAGCCCCGGGACTAGCGGGGACCGGGAGCTGTTTTTT.

As DNA, the CDR3 is TGTGCCAGCAGTTTATTTTTCGGGACTAGCGGGAGTGGTGAGACCCAGTACTTC. Its translation: CASSLFFGTSGSGETQYF. V usage is TRBV27 and J usage is TRBJ2-5; 14 positions match TRBD2. This CDR3 is 18 amino acids long. Trimming took 1 base from V and 5 from J; bases not matched to a gene: 9. Germline assignment: CDR1 MNHEY and CDR2 SMNVEV (reference sequence).

The genes are TRBV7-8 and TRBJ2-3, with 11 nucleotides matching TRBD2. The germline gives CDR1 SGHVS, CDR2 FQNEAQ. Trimming took 4 bases from V and 5 from J; bases not matched to a gene: 8. The CDR3 loop spans 16 amino acids. For the CDR3, the DNA is TGTGCCAGCAGCTCCAGACTAGCGGGGTCTATAGATACGCAGTATTTT. It yields the protein CASSSRLAGSIDTQYF.